This T cell receptor beta chain was sequenced for a study of cytomegalovirus exposure and HLA in healthy donors. Overall study findings and caveats: The study carried out a later analysis of TCR beta sequences. It associated approximately 15,000 of them with specific HLA alleles at a false discovery rate of 0.05. Reportedly, HLA-A and HLA-B alleles of most subjects were accurately predicted from TCR beta. The study put 160 or so TCR beta chains on its list as cytomegalovirus-associated.

As regards this clone: Its antigen remains unidentified.

There are 18 residues in the CDR3. Between the trimmed V and J ends, which lost 0 bases and 0 bases, there was a span of 15 bases. Germline V gives CDR1 LNHNV, CDR2 YYDKDF (reference sequence). The PCR made use of 60 Vbeta and 13 Jbeta primers. Per the authors' pipeline: The count from a later analysis was 60 million to 85 million unique TCR beta chains, 9.5 million to 11 million of them shared. The table came from immunoSEQ multiplex PCR; TCRdb's copy has only in-frame clones and leaves some out. That table furnishes V, J and clone size, whereas the DNA furnished D and trimming. The sample totals tens of thousands of clones.

Material for sequencing was PBMCs. The TCR comes from a male donor in good health and CMV-seronegative. The gene calls are TRBV15 and TRBJ1-3, with D unresolved. The CDR3 loop reads CATSRDRDNLFSGNTIYF. The CDR3 DNA follows: TGTGCCACCAGCAGAGATCGCGACAACCTATTCTCTGGAAACACCATATATTTT.